The entry below describes one TCR beta chain. Antigen specificity is unknown. The data originate from a study of T cell repertoires in cytomegalovirus infection. One entry per CDR3 protein results from TCRdb running MiXCR on the reads. The sample includes some 500,000 distinct CDR3 sequences, roughly a third seen only once; the top ten take roughly a sixth. Whole-study results and caveats: Frequencies of public TCR beta families were cumulated, and this identified carriers of CMV plus the relevant HLA.

The V end was cut by 0 bases, the J end by 4 bases, with 10 bases between. The CDR3 totals 15 residues. The germline V gene has CDR1 LNHDA and CDR2 SQIVND (reference sequence). The specimen was cultured PBMCs, collected from culture after CMV antigen stimulation. The J gene is TRBJ2-1, the V gene TRBV19; unclear D gene. The receptor was derived from a human donor in good health (CMV status not recorded). Some clones in this sample may be carry-over from other donors' samples. The CDR3 loop reads CASSIEGAIYNEQFF. CDR3 DNA: TGTGCCAGTAGTATAGAAGGAGCAATTTACAATGAGCAGTTCTTC.